Listed below are T cell receptor beta chains from one sample, sequenced in a study of regulatory T cells in long-lasting Graves disease. From the multiplex PCR reads, TCRdb called clonotypes with MiXCR, one entry per CDR3 protein. The data show more than 650,000 distinct CDR3 sequences, 25% to 35% seen once. Sequenced here: peripheral blood mononuclear cells (PBMCs), sampled when the disease was refractory, from a patient treated with antithyroid drugs. Source of these receptors: a female donor with Graves disease. Both conserved end residues are part of each CDR3. D genes are given only for firm matches. Rows may omit the clone size; those that give it use once, few, many or a size class.

abundance	v_gene	d_gene	j_gene	len	CDR3nt	CDR3aa
.	TRBV19	TRBD1	TRBJ2-7	14	TGTGCCAGTAGTACAACAGGGGGCGCGTACGAGCAGTACTTC	CASSTTGGAYEQYF
.	TRBV12-3/TRBV12-4	TRBD1	TRBJ1-5	16	TGTGCCAGCAGTTTTTTCGACAGGGACGGCAATCAGCCCCAGCATTTT	CASSFFDRDGNQPQHF
few	TRBV6-1	.	TRBJ2-2	15	TGTGCCAGCCGCCGAAAGGGTGGTAACACCGGGGAGCTGTTTTTT	CASRRKGGNTGELFF
few	TRBV12-3/TRBV12-4	.	TRBJ1-2	16	TGTGCCAGCAGGTCAGCCCCCAGGGACACCAACTATGGCTACACCTTC	CASRSAPRDTNYGYTF
.	TRBV12-3/TRBV12-4	.	TRBJ1-1	15	TGTGCCAGCAGTTTCGGGGGGCTGGGGGACACTGAAGCTTTCTTT	CASSFGGLGDTEAFF
.	TRBV12-5	.	TRBJ2-5	15	TGTGCTAGTGGTTTGGATCCGGGATCCGGAGAGACCCAGTACTTC	CASGLDPGSGETQYF
many	TRBV20-1	TRBD1	TRBJ1-1	13	TGCAGTGCTAGCGTGACAGGGGACACTGAAGCTTTCTTT	CSASVTGDTEAFF
.	TRBV2	TRBD2	TRBJ2-2	15	TGTGCCAGCAGAAGTACTAGCGTGAACACCGGGGAGCTGTTTTTT	CASRSTSVNTGELFF
.	TRBV7-6	.	TRBJ2-1	16	TGTGCCAGCAGCTTATCAGAGAGGGCCACTTACAATGAGCAGTTCTTC	CASSLSERATYNEQFF
.	TRBV25-1	.	TRBJ1-4	17	TGTGCCAGCAGCCAAGGATTCGCCGAGGACGGGAATGAAAAACTGTTTTTT	CASSQGFAEDGNEKLFF
.	TRBV28	TRBD1	TRBJ1-2	13	TGTGCCAGCAGTAAGGGGGCGGGCTATGGCTACACCTTC	CASSKGAGYGYTF
.	TRBV7-9	.	TRBJ1-1	13	TGTGCCAGCAGCCCGCCGTACAGGGTAGAAGCTTTCTTT	CASSPPYRVEAFF
.	TRBV12-3/TRBV12-4	.	TRBJ2-2	17	TGTGCCAGCAGTTTAGCGACCTTCCGGGGGAGAACCGGGGAGCTGTTTTTT	CASSLATFRGRTGELFF
many	TRBV2	TRBD1	TRBJ1-2	14	TGTGCCAGCAGTGTTGGGGACAGAGACTATGGCTACACCTTC	CASSVGDRDYGYTF
few	TRBV11-1	TRBD2	TRBJ2-7	14	TGTGCCAGCACACCGGGACTAGCGGGATACGAGCAGTACTTC	CASTPGLAGYEQYF
many	TRBV30	TRBD2	TRBJ2-5	13	TGTGCCTGGGGGCGGGAGGTGACGGAGACCCAGTACTTC	CAWGREVTETQYF
.	TRBV9	.	TRBJ2-5	14	TGTGCCAGCAGCCCCCGTAGTCCAAAAGAGACCCAGTACTTC	CASSPRSPKETQYF
few	TRBV7-9	.	TRBJ1-1	14	TGTGCCAGCAGCCCTTCAGGCATGAACACTGAAGCTTTCTTT	CASSPSGMNTEAFF
.	TRBV7-9	.	TRBJ1-3	16	TGTGCCAGCAGCACCGATTTCGGATCCTCTGGAAACACCATATATTTT	CASSTDFGSSGNTIYF
.	TRBV7-9	.	TRBJ1-6	15	TGTGCCAGCAGCTTAGCGGCGGACTATAATTCACCCCTCCACTTT	CASSLAADYNSPLHF
.	TRBV27	.	TRBJ2-5	17	TGTGCCAGCTCCCTAGGAAAGCGGAGCGACAAACAAGAGACCCAGTACTTC	CASSLGKRSDKQETQYF
.	TRBV3-1	TRBD2	TRBJ2-5	16	TGTGCCACCCGGGCTAGCGGGAGAGCGGGGCAAGAGACCCAGTACTTC	CATRASGRAGQETQYF
.	TRBV29-1	TRBD1	TRBJ1-1	13	TGCAGCGTTGACGTCGGGGGACAGGGCGAAGCTTTCTTT	CSVDVGGQGEAFF
many	TRBV28	TRBD1	TRBJ1-2	13	TGTGCCGCCAGACAGGGCACTAACTATAGCTACACCTTC	CAARQGTNYSYTF
.	TRBV6-1	TRBD1	TRBJ1-1	14	TGCGCCAGCAGTGGGCTTGCAGGGGGTTCTGAAGCTTTCTTT	CASSGLAGGSEAFF
many	TRBV28	.	TRBJ2-7	14	TGTGCCAGCAGCCCCGGGACCAACCTCTACGAGCAGTACTTC	CASSPGTNLYEQYF
few	TRBV5-1	.	TRBJ2-7	16	TGCGCCAGCAGCTTGCTTATTGGGACGGCAAGATACGAGCAGTACTTC	CASSLLIGTARYEQYF
.	TRBV7-7	TRBD2	TRBJ2-5	17	TGTGCCAGCAGCTTAGGACTAGCGGGAGGAGTTGGGGAGACCCAGTACTTC	CASSLGLAGGVGETQYF
many	TRBV5-4	.	TRBJ1-2	15	TGTGCCAGCAGCGACACCCCGGACGGTAACTATGGCTACACCTTC	CASSDTPDGNYGYTF
many	TRBV3-1	.	TRBJ1-1	12	TGTGCCAGCAGCCCACTCACAGGGAAAGCTTTCTTT	CASSPLTGKAFF
.	TRBV11-2	TRBD2	TRBJ2-5	17	TGTGCCAGCAGCCGTGGGACTAGCGGGGGCCCCCAAGAGACCCAGTACTTC	CASSRGTSGGPQETQYF
.	TRBV9	.	TRBJ1-1	14	TGTGCCAGCAGCGTAGATTCTCGGGGCGCTGAAGCTTTCTTT	CASSVDSRGAEAFF
.	TRBV2	TRBD2	TRBJ2-1	13	TGTGCCAGCACGGTGGGAGGGTACAATGAGCAGTTCTTC	CASTVGGYNEQFF
.	TRBV5-1	.	TRBJ2-5	15	TGCGCCAGCAGCTCCCGAGCGGCATACCAAGAGACCCAGTACTTC	CASSSRAAYQETQYF
.	TRBV6-5	.	TRBJ1-2	16	TGTGCCAGCAGTTACCTCGTTGGGGGCTCTAACTATGGCTACACCTTC	CASSYLVGGSNYGYTF
.	TRBV30	.	TRBJ2-2	14	TGTGCCTGGGGAGAGGGAGTGAGCACCGGGGAGCTGTTTTTT	CAWGEGVSTGELFF
.	TRBV7-9	.	TRBJ2-7	12	TGTGCCAGCAGCCTAGGGAATGTCGAGCAGTACTTC	CASSLGNVEQYF
.	TRBV28	TRBD1	TRBJ1-5	14	TGTGCCATCAGCCAGGGACAGGTCGGTCAGCCCCAGCATTTT	CAISQGQVGQPQHF
many	TRBV29-1	TRBD1	TRBJ1-2	15	TGCAGCGTTGAAGATCGTTCGACAATGGGACAGGGCTACACCTTC	CSVEDRSTMGQGYTF
.	TRBV29-1	.	TRBJ1-2	14	TGCAGCGCTGAAGATCCACGGATGAACTATGGCTACACCTTC	CSAEDPRMNYGYTF
.	TRBV20-1	.	TRBJ1-2	13	TGCAGTGCTAGTACCAAGACGTATTCTGGCTACACCTTC	CSASTKTYSGYTF
few	TRBV6-1	.	TRBJ1-2	15	TGTGCCAGCAGACCCGGGTTGGGCGGAAACTATGGCTACACCTTC	CASRPGLGGNYGYTF